This entry lists 3 T cell receptor beta chains sequenced from one sample in a study of cytomegalovirus exposure and HLA in healthy donors. PCR used 60 Vbeta primers and 13 Jbeta primers. Clones were sequenced by immunoSEQ multiplex PCR, and TCRdb holds only the in-frame ones, with some missing. The sample lists some 170,000 clones; around 75% were seen once. The source material was PBMCs. These receptors were collected from a woman in her forties or fifties in good health and CMV-seropositive.

The chain carries TRBV7-6 and TRBJ2-1; 10 bases fit TRBD2. CDR1 is SGHVS, CDR2 FNYEAQ, per germline. The CDR3 contains 15 residues. The junction had 7 bases not matched to a gene; V was cut back by 5 bases and J by 6 bases. The CDR3 bases are TGTGCCAGCAGCGCCTTAGCGGGGGGCGGCAATGAGCAGTTCTTC. Amino acid sequence: CASSALAGGGNEQFF.

The rearrangement joins TRBV1 to TRBJ2-1; the table calls TRBD2, which could not be checked here. TRBV1 is shown as a pseudogene. The CDR3 covers 19 residues. DNA for the CDR3: TGCACCAGCAGCCACCGTGGTCGGGGGGCCTCTAGCTCCTACAATGAGCAGTTCTTC. This encodes CTSSHRGRGASSSYNEQFF.

This chain links TRBV10-3 with TRBJ2-7; TRBD1 matches 7 bases. Germline CDR1 reads ENHRY; CDR2 reads SYGVKD. The CDR3 totals 12 residues. V was clipped by 6 bases and J by 5 bases; unmatched bases: 4. Here the CDR3 reads CAISFTGDEQYF. The DNA for the CDR3 is TGTGCCATCAGCTTTACAGGGGACGAGCAGTACTTC.